These T cell receptor beta chains were read from a single sample in a study of blood T cells in healthy people across ages. In TCRdb, the 5' RACE reads were re-called with MiXCR into one record per CDR3 protein. Here the sample spans around 1,600,000 distinct CDR3 sequences, less than 45% being singletons. Sequencing was done on a sample of blood. The receptors shown here come from a woman in her late teens or twenties in good health. Each CDR3 is given with its conserved first and last residue. Fields, in order: J gene, D gene, CDR3 length, clone size, V gene, CDR3 protein, CDR3 DNA. The D gene is left open where the match is weak. For some rows the clone size is stated as once, few or many, or as a class when expanded; others skip it.

TRBJ1-2	.	22	.	TRBV9	CASSLRGEGRHNSLNFNYGYTF	TGTGCCAGCAGCCTTCGGGGGGAGGGGCGACACAATAGCCTCAACTTTAACTATGGCTACACCTTC
TRBJ1-4	TRBD1	17	.	TRBV5-8	CASSSGTGVETNEKLFF	TGTGCCAGCAGCTCCGGGACAGGGGTCGAAACTAATGAAAAACTGTTTTTT
TRBJ1-2	.	15	.	TRBV14	CASSQVTGANYGYTF	TGTGCCAGCAGCCAAGTAACAGGAGCTAACTATGGCTACACCTTC
TRBJ1-4	.	14	once	TRBV7-9	CASSLGEQSEKLFF	TGTGCCAGCAGCTTAGGGGAGCAAAGTGAAAAACTGTTTTTT
TRBJ2-3	.	14	many	TRBV7-7	CASSLALGLDTQYF	TGTGCTAGCAGCTTAGCGCTGGGGCTAGATACGCAGTATTTT
TRBJ1-4	TRBD1	13	few	TRBV20-1	CSARASGGRKLFF	TGCAGTGCTAGAGCGTCAGGGGGACGAAAACTGTTTTTT
TRBJ2-1	.	15	.	TRBV9	CASSPTRGAPNEQFF	TGTGCCAGCAGCCCAACTCGGGGGGCCCCAAATGAGCAGTTCTTC
TRBJ1-1	.	15	.	TRBV4-3	CASSQERTMNTEAFF	TGCGCCAGCAGCCAAGAGAGGACCATGAACACTGAAGCTTTCTTT
TRBJ1-4	TRBD1	14	.	TRBV5-1	CASSQGQGEEKLFF	TGCGCCAGCAGCCAGGGACAGGGAGAAGAAAAACTGTTTTTT
TRBJ1-5	TRBD1	14	.	TRBV28	CAGSRQGNNQPQHF	TGTGCCGGGTCCAGACAGGGGAACAATCAGCCCCAGCATTTT
TRBJ2-7	TRBD2	15	.	TRBV4-2	CASSLSGGDLRKQYF	TGTGCCAGCAGCCTGTCGGGAGGGGACCTACGAAAGCAGTACTTC
TRBJ1-1	.	12	.	TRBV5-1	CASSLYGAEAFF	TGCGCCAGCAGCCTGTACGGGGCTGAAGCTTTCTTT
TRBJ2-1	TRBD2	17	.	TRBV20-1	CSARDFRVGGPGNEQFF	TGCAGTGCTAGAGATTTCCGAGTGGGAGGGCCGGGTAATGAGCAGTTCTTC
TRBJ1-1	.	13	.	TRBV7-9	CASTTWRDTEAFF	TGTGCCAGCACCACCTGGCGGGACACTGAAGCTTTCTTT
TRBJ2-1	TRBD2	14	.	TRBV29-1	CSVVASGYRDEQFF	TGCAGCGTTGTTGCTAGCGGCTACCGGGATGAGCAGTTCTTC
TRBJ2-3	TRBD2	14	many	TRBV9	CASSQAGGADTQYF	TGTGCCAGCAGCCAAGCGGGAGGGGCAGATACGCAGTATTTT
TRBJ2-4	.	16	.	TRBV18	CASSPPIVSGGHIQYF	TGTGCCAGCTCACCACCGATAGTCTCAGGGGGGCACATTCAGTACTTC
TRBJ2-3	TRBD2	15	.	TRBV6-5	CASSYLGGGQDTQYF	TGTGCCAGCAGTTACCTGGGCGGGGGGCAAGATACGCAGTATTTT
TRBJ2-1	.	15	few	TRBV20-1	CSAREAESSYNEQFF	TGCAGTGCTAGAGAAGCGGAAAGCTCCTACAATGAGCAGTTCTTC
TRBJ2-3	.	16	once	TRBV7-2	CASSLEGLLGTDTQYF	TGTGCCAGCAGCTTAGAAGGGCTATTGGGCACAGATACGCAGTATTTT
TRBJ1-2	.	14	.	TRBV7-2	CTSSLPGRNYGYTF	TGTACCAGCAGCTTACCAGGTCGGAACTATGGCTACACCTTC
TRBJ1-5	TRBD1	16	few	TRBV20-1	CSASTGGVYSNQPQHF	TGCAGTGCTTCGACAGGGGGCGTTTATAGCAATCAGCCCCAGCATTTT
TRBJ2-7	.	15	.	TRBV7-2	CASSTTEGGFYEQYF	TGTGCCAGCAGCACCACAGAAGGGGGATTCTACGAGCAGTACTTC
TRBJ2-5	.	14	.	TRBV7-9	CASSRDGTQETQYF	TGTGCCAGCAGCCGGGACGGCACGCAAGAGACCCAGTACTTC
TRBJ2-1	TRBD2	17	many	TRBV4-3	CASSQELLGRGYNEQFF	TGCGCCAGCAGCCAAGAGCTACTGGGGAGGGGTTACAATGAGCAGTTCTTC
TRBJ2-7	.	14	.	TRBV5-1	CASSSTEPTFEQYF	TGCGCCAGCAGCTCCACGGAACCAACCTTCGAGCAGTACTTC
TRBJ2-3	.	16	few	TRBV7-6	CASSLRRGPNTDTQYF	TGTGCCAGCAGCTTACGAAGAGGGCCTAATACAGATACGCAGTATTTT